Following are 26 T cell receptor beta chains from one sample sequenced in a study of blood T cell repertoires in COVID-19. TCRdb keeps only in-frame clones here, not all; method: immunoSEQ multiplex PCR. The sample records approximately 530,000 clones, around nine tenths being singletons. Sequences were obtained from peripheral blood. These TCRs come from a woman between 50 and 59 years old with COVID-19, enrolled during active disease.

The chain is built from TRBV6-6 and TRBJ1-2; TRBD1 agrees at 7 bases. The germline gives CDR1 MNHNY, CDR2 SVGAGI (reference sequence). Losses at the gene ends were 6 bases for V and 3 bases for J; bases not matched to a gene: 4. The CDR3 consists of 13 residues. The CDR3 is CASRGDRDYGYTF. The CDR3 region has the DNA TGTGCCAGCAGGGGAGACAGGGACTATGGCTACACCTTC.

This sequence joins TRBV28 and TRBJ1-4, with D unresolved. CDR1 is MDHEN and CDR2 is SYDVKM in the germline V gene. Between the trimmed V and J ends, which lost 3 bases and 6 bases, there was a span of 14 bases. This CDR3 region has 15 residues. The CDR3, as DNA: TGTGCCAGCAGTTTTAGGGCCCCCGGGGATGAAAAACTGTTTTTT. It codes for CASSFRAPGDEKLFF.

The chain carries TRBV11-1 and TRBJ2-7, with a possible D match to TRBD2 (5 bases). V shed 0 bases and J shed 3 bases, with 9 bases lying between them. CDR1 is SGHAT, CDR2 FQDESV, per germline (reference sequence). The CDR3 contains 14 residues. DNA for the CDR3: TGTGCCAGCAGCTTAGCGATTGGAGGCTACGAGCAGTACTTC. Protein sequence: CASSLAIGGYEQYF.

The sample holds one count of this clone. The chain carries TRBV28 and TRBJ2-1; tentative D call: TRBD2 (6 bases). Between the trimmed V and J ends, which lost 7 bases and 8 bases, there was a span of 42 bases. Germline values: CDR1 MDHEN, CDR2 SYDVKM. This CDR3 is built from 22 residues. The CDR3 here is CASISPGLPGLRAGGLIDEQFF. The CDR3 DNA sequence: TGTGCCAGCATTTCCCCCGGACTCCCGGGACTTAGAGCAGGAGGGCTTATCGATGAGCAGTTCTTC.

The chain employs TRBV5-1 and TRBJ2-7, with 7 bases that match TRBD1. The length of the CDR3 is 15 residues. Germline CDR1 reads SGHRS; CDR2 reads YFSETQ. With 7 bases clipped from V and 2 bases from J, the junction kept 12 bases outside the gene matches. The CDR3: CASSSDRTRAYEQYF. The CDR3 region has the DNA TGCGCCAGCTCCTCGGACAGGACGCGGGCCTACGAGCAGTACTTC.

The CDR3 here is CASSAYRASGAFF. For the CDR3, the DNA is TGTGCCAGCAGTGCCTACAGGGCCTCTGGAGCTTTCTTT. This chain connects TRBV27 to TRBJ1-1; TRBD1 is a possible D gene (6 bases). Trimming shortened V by 5 bases and J by 10 bases, and 17 bases separated the two germline ends. Germline CDR1 and CDR2: MNHEY and SMNVEV (reference sequence). The CDR3 covers 13 residues.

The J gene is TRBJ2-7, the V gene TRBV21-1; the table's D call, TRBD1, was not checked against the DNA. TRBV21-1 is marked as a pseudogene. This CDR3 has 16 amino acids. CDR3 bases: TGTGCCAGCAGCTCTCGTCCCCCAGGGGTGGCCTACGAGCAGTACTTC. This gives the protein CASSSRPPGVAYEQYF.

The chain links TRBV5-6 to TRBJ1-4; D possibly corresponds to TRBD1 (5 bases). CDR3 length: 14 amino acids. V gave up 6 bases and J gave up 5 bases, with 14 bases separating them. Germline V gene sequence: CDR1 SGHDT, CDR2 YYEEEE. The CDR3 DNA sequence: TGTGCCAGCACGTCGGCGACAGAGAATGAAAAACTGTTTTTT. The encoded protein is CASTSATENEKLFF.

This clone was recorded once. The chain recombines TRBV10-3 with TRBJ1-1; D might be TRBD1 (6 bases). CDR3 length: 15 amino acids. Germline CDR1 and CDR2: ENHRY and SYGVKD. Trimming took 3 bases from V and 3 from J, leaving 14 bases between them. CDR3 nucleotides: TGTGCCATCAGTGAAGGCAGGGGAGGGGACACTGAAGCTTTCTTT. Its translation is CAISEGRGGDTEAFF.

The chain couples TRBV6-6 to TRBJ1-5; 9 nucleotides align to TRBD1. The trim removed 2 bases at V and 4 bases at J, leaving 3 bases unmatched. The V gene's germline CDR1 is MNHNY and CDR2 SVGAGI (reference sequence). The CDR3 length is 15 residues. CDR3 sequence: CASSYGTGQNQPQHF. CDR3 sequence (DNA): TGTGCCAGCAGTTACGGGACAGGGCAAAATCAGCCCCAGCATTTT.

The CDR3 nucleotides are TGTGCTAGTGGTTTGAATAGCGGGGGGGCCCCCGGGGAGCTGTTTTTT. Protein sequence: CASGLNSGGAPGELFF. The gene calls are TRBV12-5 and TRBJ2-2, with 11 nucleotides matching TRBD2. CDR1 and CDR2 (germline): LGHNT, FRNRAP. V lost 2 bases and J lost 6; bases outside the gene matches: 5. This CDR3 has 16 amino acids.

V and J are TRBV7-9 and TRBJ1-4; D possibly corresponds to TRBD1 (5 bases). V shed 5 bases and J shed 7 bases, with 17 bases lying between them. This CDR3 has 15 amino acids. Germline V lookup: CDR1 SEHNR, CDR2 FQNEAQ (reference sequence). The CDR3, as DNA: TGTGCCAGCAGCCTCCAAGCGGGACCCTCTGAAAAACTGTTTTTT. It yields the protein CASSLQAGPSEKLFF.

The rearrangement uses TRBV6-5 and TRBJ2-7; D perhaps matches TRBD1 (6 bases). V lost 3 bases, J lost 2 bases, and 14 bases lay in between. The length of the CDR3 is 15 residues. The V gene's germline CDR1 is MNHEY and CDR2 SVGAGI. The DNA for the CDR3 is TGTGCCAGCAGTTATTCCAACAGGGTAGCCTACGAGCAGTACTTC. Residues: CASSYSNRVAYEQYF.

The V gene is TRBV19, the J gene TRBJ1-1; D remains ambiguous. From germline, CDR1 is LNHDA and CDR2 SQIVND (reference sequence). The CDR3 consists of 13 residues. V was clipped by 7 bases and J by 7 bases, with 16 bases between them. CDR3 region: CASKSSGGGEAFF. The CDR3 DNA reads TGTGCCAGTAAATCCTCAGGAGGAGGTGAAGCTTTCTTT.

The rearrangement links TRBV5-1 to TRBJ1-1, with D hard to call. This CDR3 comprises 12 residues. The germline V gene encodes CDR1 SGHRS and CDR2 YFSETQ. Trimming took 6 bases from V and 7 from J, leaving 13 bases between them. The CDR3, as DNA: TGCGCCAGCACCTCAGGCCACAGTGAAGCTTTCTTT. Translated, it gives CASTSGHSEAFF.

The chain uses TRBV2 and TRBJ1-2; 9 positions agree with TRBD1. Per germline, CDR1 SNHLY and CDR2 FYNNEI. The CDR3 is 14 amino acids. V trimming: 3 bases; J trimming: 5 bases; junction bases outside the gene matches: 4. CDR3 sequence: CASSEGQGDYGYTF. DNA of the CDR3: TGTGCCAGCAGTGAGGGACAGGGAGATTATGGCTACACCTTC.

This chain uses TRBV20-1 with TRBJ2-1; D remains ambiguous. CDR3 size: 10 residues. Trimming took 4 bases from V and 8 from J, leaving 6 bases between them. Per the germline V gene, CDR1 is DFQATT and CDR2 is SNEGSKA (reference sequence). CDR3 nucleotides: TGCAGTGCTATTCTCCATGAGCAGTTCTTC. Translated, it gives CSAILHEQFF.

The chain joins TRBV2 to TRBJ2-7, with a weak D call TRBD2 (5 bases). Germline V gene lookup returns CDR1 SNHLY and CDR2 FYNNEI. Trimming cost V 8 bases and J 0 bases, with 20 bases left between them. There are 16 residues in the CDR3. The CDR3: CASSRLGIPFSYEQYF. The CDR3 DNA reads TGTGCCAGCTCACGTCTCGGGATTCCTTTCTCCTACGAGCAGTACTTC. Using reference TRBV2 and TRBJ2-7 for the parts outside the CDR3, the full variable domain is EPEVTQTPSHQVTQMGQEVILRCVPISNHLYFYWYRQILGQKVEFLVSFYNNEISEKSEIFDDQFSVERPDGSNFTLKIRSTKLEDSAMYFCASSRLGIPFSYEQYFGPGTRLTVT.

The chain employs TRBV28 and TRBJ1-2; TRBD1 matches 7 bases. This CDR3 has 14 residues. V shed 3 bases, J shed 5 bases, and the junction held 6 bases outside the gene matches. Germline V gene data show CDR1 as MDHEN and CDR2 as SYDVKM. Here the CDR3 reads CASSLEGQNYGYTF. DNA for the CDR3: TGTGCCAGCAGTTTGGAGGGACAGAATTATGGCTACACCTTC.

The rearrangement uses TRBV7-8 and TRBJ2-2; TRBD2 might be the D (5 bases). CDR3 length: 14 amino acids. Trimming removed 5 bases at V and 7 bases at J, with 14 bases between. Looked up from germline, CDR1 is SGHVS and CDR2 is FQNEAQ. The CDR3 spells CASSQTGVDGELFF. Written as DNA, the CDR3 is TGTGCCAGCAGCCAAACCGGGGTGGACGGGGAGCTGTTTTTT.

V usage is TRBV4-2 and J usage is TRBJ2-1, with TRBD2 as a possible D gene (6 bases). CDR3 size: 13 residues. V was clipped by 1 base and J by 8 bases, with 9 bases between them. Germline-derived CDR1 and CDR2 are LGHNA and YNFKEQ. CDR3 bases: TGTGCCAGCAGCCAAGTACTAGCCGATGAGCAGTTCTTC. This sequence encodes CASSQVLADEQFF.

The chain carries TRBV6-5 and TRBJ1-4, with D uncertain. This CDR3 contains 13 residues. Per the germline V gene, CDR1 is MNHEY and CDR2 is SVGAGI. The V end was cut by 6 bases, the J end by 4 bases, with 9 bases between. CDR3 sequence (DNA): TGTGCCAGCAGGCGAGGATTTAATGAAAAACTGTTTTTT. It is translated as CASRRGFNEKLFF.

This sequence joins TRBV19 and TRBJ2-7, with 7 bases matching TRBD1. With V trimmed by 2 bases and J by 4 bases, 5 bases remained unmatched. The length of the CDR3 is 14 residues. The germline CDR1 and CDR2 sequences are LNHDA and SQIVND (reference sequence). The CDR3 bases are TGTGCCAGTAGTATACAAGGGGGCGGTTACGAGCAGTACTTC. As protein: CASSIQGGGYEQYF.

The CDR3 coding sequence is TGTGCCAGCAGCGCTTACAGGGATCCGCAGTATTTT. Translating gives CASSAYRDPQYF. The rearrangement links TRBV7-8 to TRBJ2-3; the D gene is possibly TRBD1 (6 bases). This CDR3 region has 12 residues. The V end lost 5 bases, the J end lost 10 bases, and 13 bases lay between the germline ends. The V gene's germline CDR1 is SGHVS and CDR2 FQNEAQ.

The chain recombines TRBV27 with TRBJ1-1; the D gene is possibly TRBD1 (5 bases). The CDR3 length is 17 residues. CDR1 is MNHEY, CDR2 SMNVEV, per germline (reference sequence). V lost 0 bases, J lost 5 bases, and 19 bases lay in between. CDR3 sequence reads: CASSLSGQGRTETEAFF. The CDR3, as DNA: TGTGCCAGCAGTTTATCGGGGCAGGGAAGGACGGAGACTGAAGCTTTCTTT.

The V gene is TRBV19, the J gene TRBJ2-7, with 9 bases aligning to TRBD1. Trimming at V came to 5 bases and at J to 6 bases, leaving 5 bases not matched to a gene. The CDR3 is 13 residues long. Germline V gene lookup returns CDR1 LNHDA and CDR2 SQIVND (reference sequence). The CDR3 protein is CASSWTGEGEQYF. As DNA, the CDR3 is TGTGCCAGTAGTTGGACAGGGGAAGGCGAGCAGTACTTC.